One and the same sample provided the 4 T cell receptor beta chains below, sequenced in a study of cytomegalovirus exposure and HLA in healthy donors. The primer mix had 60 Vbeta and 13 Jbeta primers. Repertoires were generated with immunoSEQ multiplex PCR, while TCRdb's copy carries only in-frame clones and drops some. The repertoire holds 120,000 to 150,000 clones, approximately 79% seen once, with 1.2% in the top ten. Material: PBMCs. The receptors were gathered from a female donor in good health and CMV-seronegative.

V and J are TRBV25-1 and TRBJ2-5, with D possibly TRBD2 on 6 matching bases. Germline V CDR1 and CDR2: MGHDK, SYGVNS. The CDR3 extends over 13 amino acids. V lost 9 bases, J lost 10 bases, and 21 bases lay in between. The CDR3 DNA reads TGTGCCAGTAGGGACTTCTCAAGAGATGGCCAGTACTTC. Protein: CASRDFSRDGQYF.

This clone was seen only a few times. The chain is built from TRBV6-1 and TRBJ2-7; D is unclear. V shed 0 bases and J shed 2 bases, with 14 bases lying between them. Germline-derived CDR1 and CDR2 are MNHNS and SASEGT. The CDR3 is 16 residues long. This CDR3 reads CASSEAGDPSAYEQYF. The CDR3 bases are TGTGCCAGCAGTGAAGCAGGTGACCCTAGTGCCTACGAGCAGTACTTC.

This clone came up a few times. The rearrangement uses TRBV20-1 and TRBJ2-7; 9 bases align to TRBD1. V trimming: 6 bases; J trimming: 8 bases; junction bases outside the gene matches: 5. CDR3 size: 11 residues. Germline assignment: CDR1 DFQATT and CDR2 SNEGSKA (reference sequence). CDR3 bases: TGCAGTGCGAGACAGGGGGATAAGCAGTACTTC. Protein product: CSARQGDKQYF.

This clone was seen a few times. The V gene is TRBV6-5, the J gene TRBJ2-7; a possible D gene is TRBD2 (7 bases). Trimming took off 2 bases at V and 6 bases at J, with 17 bases between the two ends. The CDR3 is made up of 15 amino acids. The germline CDR1 and CDR2 sequences are MNHEY and SVGAGI. The CDR3 sequence: CASSYLAGEGGEQYF. CDR3 DNA sequence: TGTGCCAGCAGTTACCTCGCAGGGGAGGGCGGCGAGCAGTACTTC.